A single TCR beta chain is shown here with its context. Which antigen it targets is not known. Qualities for individual bases were not recorded, and no much larger clone is one base off. Receptor amplification or capture employed the immunoSEQ multiplex PCR assay. The table comes from immuneACCESS by way of TCRdb, which keeps in-frame sequences with V and J called. Part of the clones is missing from these tables; in studies checked, under half for an unresolved V gene and the rest for unknown reasons. This sample comprises more than 70,000 clones, 85% to 95% of them detected only once. The ten largest make up about 2.5% of the sample. V lost 3 bases and J lost 7 bases; the stretch between them is 9 bases long. Including the terminal cysteine and phenylalanine, the CDR3 comprises 13 residues. Only CDR3 DNA remains: 39 bases, in frame from the first base. CDR1 SGHTA and CDR2 FQGNSA are derived from the germline V gene.

This sample is part of a study of T cell changes during pregnancy in multiple sclerosis (dated 2019 in TCRdb). Background for the entire study: Changes in the T cell repertoire over the course of pregnancy were examined in this study in women with multiple sclerosis.

Recombination linked TRBV7-2 to TRBJ2-2; TRBD2 is a possible D gene, resting on 5 matching bases. The sample consisted of peripheral blood, taken before pregnancy. The origin of this receptor is a female donor with multiple sclerosis, enrolled in a pregnancy study. The nucleotide sequence is given as TGTGCCAGCAGCTTCCGGGATGGCGGGGAGCTGTTTTTT. This encodes CASSFRDGGELFF.